A single sample gave rise to the 5 T cell receptor beta chains below, sequenced in a study of cytomegalovirus exposure and HLA in healthy donors. The PCR had 60 Vbeta and 13 Jbeta primers. Measured with immunoSEQ multiplex PCR; TCRdb has only the in-frame clones, and not every one. The sample yields over 150,000 clones, 70% to 85% seen once. The material sequenced was PBMCs. The receptor set was obtained from a man aged 40-55 years in good health and CMV-seronegative.

The chain carries TRBV7-9 and TRBJ2-3; 13 bases are shared with TRBD2. Trimming took 6 bases from V and 4 from J; bases not matched to a gene: 13. The germline CDR1 and CDR2 sequences are SEHNR and FQNEAQ (reference sequence). This CDR3 region has 18 residues. The DNA for the CDR3 is TGTGCCAGCAGAAGACTAGCGGGGGGTGGCCCAACCCCAGATACGCAGTATTTT. As protein: CASRRLAGGGPTPDTQYF.

The V and J genes are TRBV2 and TRBJ2-1, with a tentative D call TRBD2 (6 bases). Germline values: CDR1 SNHLY, CDR2 FYNNEI. This CDR3 is built from 13 residues. V gave up 11 bases and J gave up 10 bases, with 21 bases separating them. The DNA of the CDR3 is TGTGCCGGCGGGACGGTAGGTTCGGTCGAGCAGTTCTTC. Translating it yields CAGGTVGSVEQFF. Variable domain in full (rest from reference TRBV2 and TRBJ2-1): EPEVTQTPSHQVTQMGQEVILRCVPISNHLYFYWYRQILGQKVEFLVSFYNNEISEKSEIFDDQFSVERPDGSNFTLKIRSTKLEDSAMYFCAGGTVGSVEQFFGPGTRLTVL.

DNA for the CDR3: TGTGCCAGCAGCTTAGGACTAGAAACCTACGAGCAGTACTTC. The encoded protein is CASSLGLETYEQYF. V is TRBV11-2 and J is TRBJ2-7, with D perhaps TRBD2 (6 bases). Trimming removed 1 base from V and 2 bases from J, with 9 bases in between. This CDR3 is 14 amino acids long. Germline assignment: CDR1 SGHAT and CDR2 FQNNGV. The whole variable domain, filled in from reference TRBV11-2 and TRBJ2-7, reads EAGVAQSPRYKIIEKRQSVAFWCNPISGHATLYWYQQILGQGPKLLIQFQNNGVVDDSQLPKDRFSAERLKGVDSTLKIQPAKLEDSAVYLCASSLGLETYEQYFGPGTRLTVT.

The rearrangement uses TRBV11-3 and TRBJ2-4, with D perhaps matching TRBD2 (6 bases). The CDR3 consists of 14 residues. Germline CDR1 SGHNT, CDR2 YENEEA. With 5 bases removed from V and 7 bases from J, the gap between germline ends came to 15 bases. The CDR3 here is CASSPPSGGNIQYF. The CDR3 DNA reads TGTGCCAGCAGCCCCCCCAGTGGGGGGAACATTCAGTACTTC.

This clone was detected only once. The chain couples TRBV13 to TRBJ1-2; no firm D call. This CDR3 is built from 14 residues. Germline V gene data show CDR1 as PRHDT and CDR2 as FYEKMQ (reference sequence). The V end lost 2 bases, the J end lost 4 bases, and 11 bases lay between the germline ends. CDR3 sequence (DNA): TGTGCCAGCAGCTTACGAGCGGCGATCTATGGCTACACCTTC. Its protein is CASSLRAAIYGYTF.